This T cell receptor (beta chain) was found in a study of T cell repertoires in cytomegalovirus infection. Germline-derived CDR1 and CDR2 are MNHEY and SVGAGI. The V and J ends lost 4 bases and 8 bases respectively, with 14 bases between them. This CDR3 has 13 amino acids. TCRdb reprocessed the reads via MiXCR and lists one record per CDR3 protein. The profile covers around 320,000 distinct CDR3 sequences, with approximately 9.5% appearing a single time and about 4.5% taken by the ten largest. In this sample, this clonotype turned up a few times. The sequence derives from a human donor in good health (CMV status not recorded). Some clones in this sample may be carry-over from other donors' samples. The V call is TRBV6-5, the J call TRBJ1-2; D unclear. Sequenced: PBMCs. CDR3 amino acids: CASSSTSPWGYTF. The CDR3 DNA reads TGTGCCAGCAGTTCTACTTCTCCTTGGGGCTACACCTTC.